The 9 T cell receptor beta chains listed next were all sequenced from one sample in a study of blood T cell repertoires in COVID-19. Clones were sequenced by immunoSEQ multiplex PCR, and TCRdb holds only the in-frame ones, with some missing. The sample yields 300,000 to 400,000 clones, around 88% seen once. Sequencing used peripheral blood. The receptor source for this set is a woman aged 25 to 39 with COVID-19, enrolled during active disease.

CDR3 sequence: CASTSAGTDLNNEQFF. CDR3 nucleotides: TGTGCCAGCACCAGTGCCGGGACAGACCTTAACAATGAGCAGTTCTTC. The chain combines TRBV28 with TRBJ2-1, with 7 bases matching TRBD1. V gave up 7 bases and J gave up 5 bases; unmatched junction bases: 14. This CDR3 contains 16 residues. Germline-derived CDR1 and CDR2 are MDHEN and SYDVKM.

The rearrangement joins TRBV4-2 to TRBJ1-1; 8 positions agree with TRBD1. The CDR3 spans 16 residues. Trimming took 1 base from V and 6 from J; bases not matched to a gene: 10. Looked up from germline, CDR1 is LGHNA and CDR2 is YNFKEQ. CDR3 sequence: CASSQGPQGAFAEAFF. The CDR3 region has the DNA TGTGCCAGCAGCCAAGGACCCCAGGGGGCGTTCGCTGAAGCTTTCTTT.

DNA for the CDR3: TGTGCCAGCAGCTTAGTCAGGGGTGCAGAGACCCAGTACTTC. Its protein is CASSLVRGAETQYF. This chain joins TRBV11-1 and TRBJ2-5; D may be TRBD1 (6 bases). The V end lost 1 base, the J end lost 4 bases, and 10 bases lay between the germline ends. Germline V lookup: CDR1 SGHAT, CDR2 FQDESV (reference sequence). The CDR3 is made up of 14 amino acids.

In regard to this clone: In the same sample, other DNA sequences code for this CDR3. The chain recombines TRBV5-1 with TRBJ1-4; TRBD1 aligns across 10 bases. The CDR3 extends over 14 amino acids. Germline assignment: CDR1 SGHRS and CDR2 YFSETQ. J lost 8 bases, V lost 3 bases, and 4 bases had no gene match. The CDR3 sequence: CASSSGTGEEKLFF. The DNA for the CDR3 is TGCGCCAGCAGCTCTGGGACAGGGGAAGAAAAACTGTTTTTT.

This chain links TRBV4-1 with TRBJ2-3, with 13 bases aligning to TRBD2. Germline V gene lookup returns CDR1 MGHRA and CDR2 YSYEKL. The CDR3 spans 20 residues. V lost 2 bases to trimming and J lost 1 base; unmatched junction nucleotides: 12. This CDR3 is CASSQQALTGTSGGTDTQYF. The CDR3 DNA reads TGCGCCAGCAGCCAACAAGCCCTGACCGGGACTAGCGGGGGCACAGATACGCAGTATTTT.

The V and J genes are TRBV5-1 and TRBJ1-5; a weak D match, TRBD1 (5 bases). The germline V gene encodes CDR1 SGHRS and CDR2 YFSETQ. The CDR3 runs 15 residues. V lost 1 base to trimming and J lost 7 bases, with 15 bases between them. The CDR3 sequence: CASSLIPGEEQPQHF. The CDR3 coding sequence is TGCGCCAGCAGCTTGATTCCGGGGGAGGAACAGCCCCAGCATTTT. The whole variable domain, remainder taken from reference TRBV5-1 and TRBJ1-5, is KAGVTQTPRYLIKTRGQQVTLSCSPISGHRSVSWYQQTPGQGLQFLFEYFSETQRNKGNFPGRFSGRQFSNSRSEMNVSTLELGDSALYLCASSLIPGEEQPQHFGDGTRLSIL.

V and J are TRBV9 and TRBJ1-1; tentative D call: TRBD1 (5 bases). With 4 bases removed from V and 3 bases from J, the gap between germline ends came to 16 bases. The germline V gene encodes CDR1 SGDLS and CDR2 YYNGEE. The length of the CDR3 is 15 residues. CDR3 in DNA: TGTGCCAGCAGCCCGGGCCCCGGGGGGGACACTGAAGCTTTCTTT. It encodes CASSPGPGGDTEAFF.

This chain links TRBV6-5 with TRBJ2-5, with D possibly being TRBD2 (7 bases). V was shortened by 2 bases and J by 4 bases, with 14 bases between the two germline ends. Germline assignment: CDR1 MNHEY and CDR2 SVGAGI. The length of the CDR3 is 15 residues. The CDR3 region is CASSYGGAAGETQYF. In DNA form, the CDR3 reads TGTGCCAGCAGTTACGGGGGGGCCGCGGGAGAGACCCAGTACTTC.

V is TRBV15 and J is TRBJ1-3; D may be TRBD1 (6 bases). CDR3 length: 16 residues. The V and J ends lost 2 bases and 1 base respectively, with 12 bases between them. CDR1 is LNHNV and CDR2 is YYDKDF in the germline V gene (reference sequence). For the CDR3, the DNA is TGTGCCACCAGCAGACAGGCCGGGACATCTGGAAACACCATATATTTT. Its protein product is CATSRQAGTSGNTIYF.